The entry below gives a single T cell receptor beta chain sequence along with its context. Method: immunoSEQ multiplex PCR; TCRdb's copy keeps in-frame clones and lacks some. Here the sample spans some 490,000 clones, about nine tenths being singletons. The CDR3 is 14 amino acids. Germline V CDR1 and CDR2: PRHDT, FYEKMQ (reference sequence). Trimming cost V 5 bases and J 4 bases; bases outside gene matches: 6. The data belong to a study of blood T cell repertoires in COVID-19. Study-wide background: Spain, Italy and the United States supplied samples that represented acute and convalescent COVID-19.

The chain combines TRBV13 with TRBJ2-7, with TRBD1 matching over 9 bases. The sample comprised PBMCs or T cells enriched from blood (not recorded which). The clonotype originates from a woman aged 55-70 years who had recovered from COVID-19. The CDR3 loop is CASSLGQGIYEQYF. The CDR3 DNA follows: TGTGCCAGCAGCCTCGGACAGGGGATTTACGAGCAGTACTTC.